The 17 T cell receptor beta chains listed next were all sequenced from one sample in a study of CD8+CD57+ T cells in acquired aplastic anemia. Whoever was chosen for sequencing had shown CD8+CD57+ cell expansion by flow cytometry. The template for TCR beta VDJ and CDR3 sequence profiling was genomic DNA. TCRdb redid the calling of the reads with MiXCR, one entry per CDR3 protein. The repertoire consists of a few hundred thousand distinct CDR3 sequences, with around 50% occurring once and the leading ten covering less than 20%. Sequencing used sorted CD4+, CD8+, or CD8+CD57+ T cells (not recorded which) from PBMCs. The receptors stem from a human donor with aplastic anemia.

This clonotype was detected ten times or more. This rearrangement joins TRBV27 to TRBJ1-6; 7 positions match TRBD1. V trimming: 6 bases; J trimming: 7 bases; junction bases outside the gene matches: 6. Germline lookup yields CDR1 MNHEY and CDR2 SMNVEV (reference sequence). This CDR3 contains 14 residues. For the CDR3, the DNA is TGTGCCAGCAGGGTTGGGACAGAGAATTCACCCCTCCACTTT. It encodes CASRVGTENSPLHF.

J is TRBJ1-5 and V is TRBV19; perhaps TRBD1 as D (6 bases). Germline V CDR1 and CDR2: LNHDA, SQIVND (reference sequence). Trimming removed 9 bases from V and 5 bases from J, with 14 bases in between. The CDR3 is 13 amino acids. In DNA, the CDR3 is TGTGCCAGCACAGGGTTACCGTATCAGCCCCAGCATTTT. It encodes CASTGLPYQPQHF.

The V call is TRBV20-1, the J call TRBJ1-2, with 8 bases aligning to TRBD1. Germline V lookup: CDR1 DFQATT, CDR2 SNEGSKA (reference sequence). V trimming: 6 bases; J trimming: 4 bases; junction bases outside the gene matches: 4. This CDR3 contains 12 residues. The CDR3 region is CSAAGTGYGYTF. The CDR3 nucleotides read TGCAGTGCCGCCGGGACAGGCTATGGCTACACCTTC.

This clonotype was observed at least ten times. The rearrangement links TRBV7-9 to TRBJ1-6; possibly TRBD1 for D (6 bases). The germline V gene encodes CDR1 SEHNR and CDR2 FQNEAQ (reference sequence). With 5 bases removed from V and 4 bases from J, the gap between germline ends came to 12 bases. The CDR3 has 15 residues. The CDR3 sequence: CASSPAQGYNSPLHF. CDR3 DNA sequence: TGTGCCAGCAGCCCCGCACAGGGATATAATTCACCCCTCCACTTT.

In regard to this clonotype: Germline is not matched at one junction end, which may reflect a read error. The chain has TRBV5-5 and TRBJ2-5, with D possibly being TRBD1 (6 bases). This CDR3 is built from 17 residues. CDR1 SGHKS and CDR2 YYEKEE come from the germline V gene (reference sequence). CDR3 residues: CASSQATALQGGETQYF. The CDR3 DNA sequence: TGCGCCAGCAGCCAAGCAACGGCTTTACAGGGCGGGGAGACCCAGTACTTC.

Comment on this clonotype: Without the conserved terminal phenylalanine or tryptophan, this CDR3 likely stems from a read error. The V call is TRBV19, the J call TRBJ2-5; D could derive from TRBD1 or TRBD2 (5 bases each). With 9 bases removed from V and 7 bases from J, the gap between germline ends came to 24 bases. The CDR3 covers 15 residues. Per germline, CDR1 LNHDA and CDR2 SQIVND (reference sequence). Here the CDR3 DNA reads TGTGCCAGCACTCCGGGGACGGTAGTCCGTGCGACCCAGTACCTC. This codes for CASTPGTVVRATQYL.

Ten or more counts support this clonotype. The rearrangement joins TRBV19 to TRBJ2-7, with D perhaps TRBD1 (6 bases). The V gene lost 0 bases and the J gene lost 2 bases, with 11 bases spanning the gap. Germline V gives CDR1 LNHDA, CDR2 SQIVND (reference sequence). The CDR3 spans 15 residues. CDR3 residues: CASSIDHGQTYEQYF. For the CDR3, the DNA is TGTGCCAGTAGTATAGATCACGGACAGACCTACGAGCAGTACTTC.

The rearrangement links TRBV10-2 to TRBJ2-1; TRBD2 agrees at 8 bases. From germline, CDR1 is WSHSY and CDR2 SAAADI. This CDR3 contains 14 residues. V was clipped by 8 bases and J by 5 bases; unmatched bases: 8. The CDR3 reads CASASGGPNNEQFF. CDR3 bases: TGCGCCAGCGCCTCGGGGGGGCCTAACAATGAGCAGTTCTTC.

This chain connects TRBV7-6 to TRBJ1-2; D is uncertain. The CDR3 is made up of 14 amino acids. Per germline, CDR1 SGHVS and CDR2 FNYEAQ. Trimming removed 2 bases at V and 8 bases at J, with 15 bases between. CDR3 sequence reads: CASSLTPTAQGYTF. The CDR3 DNA follows: TGTGCCAGCAGCTTAACGCCCACAGCTCAGGGCTACACCTTC.

This rearrangement joins TRBV7-2 to TRBJ2-1; weak D call: TRBD2 (6 bases). Germline CDR1 reads SGHTA; CDR2 reads FQGNSA. Trimming shortened V by 3 bases and J by 5 bases, and 14 bases separated the two germline ends. The CDR3 runs to 15 residues. CDR3 residues: CASSFGAGLHNEQFF. CDR3 nucleotide sequence: TGTGCCAGCAGCTTTGGTGCGGGACTTCACAATGAGCAGTTCTTC.

With respect to this clonotype: The junction differs from germline at one of its ends, possibly a read error. The chain has TRBV6-4 and TRBJ1-3; weak D call: TRBD1 (5 bases). This CDR3 region has 16 residues. Germline loops: CDR1 MRHNA, CDR2 SNTAGT. The CDR3 sequence: CASSDLGRGSGNAIYF. Here the CDR3 DNA reads TGTGCCAGCAGTGACCTCGGTAGGGGATCTGGAAACGCCATATACTTT.

This chain uses TRBV2 with TRBJ1-2, with D possibly TRBD1 on 5 matching bases. There are 14 residues in the CDR3. CDR1 is SNHLY and CDR2 is FYNNEI in the germline V gene. V lost 8 bases and J lost 1, with 14 bases in between. The CDR3 is CASESLDNNYGYTF. The CDR3 DNA follows: TGTGCCAGCGAGTCTCTGGACAATAACTATGGCTACACCTTC.

This clonotype was seen more than once but under ten times. J is TRBJ2-7 and V is TRBV19; D is undetermined. The CDR3 loop spans 14 amino acids. CDR1 and CDR2 from the germline V gene are LNHDA and SQIVND (reference sequence). The ends were cut back, 1 base at V and 0 bases at J, with 7 bases in the middle. Written as DNA, the CDR3 is TGTGCCAGTAGTATAGGAGGAATCTCCTACGAGCAGTACTTC. Its protein product is CASSIGGISYEQYF.

At least ten counts were recorded for this clonotype. V and J are TRBV7-9 and TRBJ2-3; 8 bases map to TRBD2. The CDR3 is 14 amino acids. V was pared by 7 bases and J by 4 bases, with 7 bases of the junction left unmatched. The germline V gene has CDR1 SEHNR and CDR2 FQNEAQ (reference sequence). This CDR3 is CASTDGGGPDTQYF. CDR3 coding DNA: TGTGCCAGCACCGACGGGGGGGGGCCAGATACGCAGTATTTT.

The V gene is TRBV20-1, the J gene TRBJ1-4; D gene unclear. CDR3 length equals 15 residues. V lost 1 base to trimming and J lost 5 bases, with 14 bases between them. Germline CDR1 and CDR2: DFQATT and SNEGSKA (reference sequence). The CDR3 sequence: CSARVAGPYNEKLFF. CDR3 in DNA: TGCAGTGCTAGAGTGGCGGGTCCCTACAATGAAAAACTGTTTTTT.

This chain uses TRBV7-8 with TRBJ2-5, with D perhaps given as TRBD1 or TRBD2 (5 bases each). The J call may be in error: the DNA end matches TRBJ2-1 better. The CDR3 loop spans 15 amino acids. Per the germline V gene, CDR1 is SGHVS and CDR2 is FQNEAQ. CDR3 in DNA: TGTGCCAGCAGCTCAGAGGGACGTCCCAACGATGAGCAGTTCTTC. Encoded protein: CASSSEGRPNDEQFF.

Concerning this clonotype: The CDR3 end shows no conserved phenylalanine or tryptophan, and so a read error is likely. The CDR3 DNA follows: TGTGCCAGCAGCTTCCCCGGGACGGGGAATTCACCCCTCCACCTT. This encodes CASSFPGTGNSPLHL. The chain has TRBV5-6 and TRBJ1-6; D might be TRBD1 (5 bases). CDR3 length equals 15 residues. Germline assignment: CDR1 SGHDT and CDR2 YYEEEE. The V and J ends lost 2 bases and 7 bases respectively, with 13 bases between them.